These 7 T cell receptor beta chains came from one sample sequenced in a study of blood T cell repertoires in COVID-19. Assay: immunoSEQ multiplex PCR; the TCRdb copy retains only in-frame clones and omits some. The sample consists of approximately 240,000 clones, approximately 83% of them appearing once. Sequenced material: peripheral blood. These receptors were taken from a human donor in a cohort sampled during active COVID-19.

The genes are TRBV6-5 and TRBJ2-3; possibly TRBD1 for D (5 bases). The length of the CDR3 is 14 residues. Germline CDR1 MNHEY, CDR2 SVGAGI. V was shortened by 7 bases and J by 3 bases, with 14 bases between the two germline ends. CDR3 coding DNA: TGTGCCAGCACCGTCAGGGTGAGGACAGATACGCAGTATTTT. Encoded protein: CASTVRVRTDTQYF.

The J gene is TRBJ2-3, the V gene TRBV10-1; perhaps TRBD2 as D (5 bases). V lost 5 bases and J lost 2, with 11 bases in between. Germline V gives CDR1 WNHNN, CDR2 SYGVQD (reference sequence). The CDR3 covers 14 residues. CDR3 loop: CASSPGTNTDTQYF. Written as DNA, the CDR3 is TGCGCCAGCAGTCCGGGAACAAACACAGATACGCAGTATTTT.

This chain joins TRBV12-3 or TRBV12-4 and TRBJ2-3; D may be TRBD2 (5 bases). V gave up 8 bases and J gave up 4 bases, with 13 bases separating them. The CDR3 runs 13 residues. The DNA of the CDR3 is TGTGCCAGCTCGCACTACGGGGCAGATACGCAGTATTTT. Translated, it gives CASSHYGADTQYF.

The gene calls are TRBV29-1 and TRBJ2-1, with 7 bases that match TRBD2. The germline gives CDR1 SQVTM, CDR2 ANQGSEA. V was pared by 5 bases and J by 6 bases, with 4 bases of the junction left unmatched. This CDR3 has 12 residues. The CDR3 is CSVLAGANEQFF. The CDR3 DNA is TGCAGCGTTCTCGCGGGAGCCAATGAGCAGTTCTTC.

The chain carries TRBV10-3 and TRBJ1-1; possible D gene TRBD1, 5 bases. The V and J ends lost 7 bases and 5 bases respectively, with 20 bases between them. This CDR3 contains 15 residues. Per the germline V gene, CDR1 is ENHRY and CDR2 is SYGVKD. This CDR3 is CAITPAAQGQTEAFF. CDR3 sequence (DNA): TGTGCCATCACCCCCGCCGCGCAGGGTCAGACTGAAGCTTTCTTT.

J is TRBJ2-5 and V is TRBV11-2; 7 bases align to TRBD1. Germline trimming cut 5 bases from V and 5 bases from J; bases unmatched to any gene: 5. Germline assignment: CDR1 SGHAT and CDR2 FQNNGV. This CDR3 contains 13 residues. The CDR3 bases are TGTGCCAGCAGCCGACAGGGAGTGGAGACCCAGTACTTC. It is translated as CASSRQGVETQYF.

This clone was seen a few times. The V and J genes are TRBV12-3 or TRBV12-4 and TRBJ2-7, with 9 bases aligning to TRBD1. This CDR3 spans 13 amino acids. Germline trimming cut 5 bases from V and 3 bases from J; bases unmatched to any gene: 2. The CDR3 spells CASSKGQGYEQYF. The CDR3 nucleotides are TGTGCCAGCAGTAAGGGACAGGGCTACGAGCAGTACTTC.